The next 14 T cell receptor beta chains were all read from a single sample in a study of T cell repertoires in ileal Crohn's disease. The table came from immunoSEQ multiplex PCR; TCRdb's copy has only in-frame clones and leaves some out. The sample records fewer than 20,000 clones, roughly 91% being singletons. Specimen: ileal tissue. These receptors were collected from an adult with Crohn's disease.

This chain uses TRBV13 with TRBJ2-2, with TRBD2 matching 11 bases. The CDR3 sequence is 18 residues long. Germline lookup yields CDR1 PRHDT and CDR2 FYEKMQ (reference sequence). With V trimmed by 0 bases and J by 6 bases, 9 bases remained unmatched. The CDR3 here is CASSLGASGGPVAGELFF. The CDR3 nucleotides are TGTGCCAGCAGCTTAGGGGCTAGCGGGGGGCCTGTGGCCGGGGAGCTGTTTTTT.

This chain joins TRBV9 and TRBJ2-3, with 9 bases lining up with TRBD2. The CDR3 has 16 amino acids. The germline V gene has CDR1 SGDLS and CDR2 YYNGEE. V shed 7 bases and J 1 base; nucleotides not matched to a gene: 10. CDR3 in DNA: TGTGCCAGCTCCGATCTTAGCGGGGGAGGCACAGATACGCAGTATTTT. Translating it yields CASSDLSGGGTDTQYF.

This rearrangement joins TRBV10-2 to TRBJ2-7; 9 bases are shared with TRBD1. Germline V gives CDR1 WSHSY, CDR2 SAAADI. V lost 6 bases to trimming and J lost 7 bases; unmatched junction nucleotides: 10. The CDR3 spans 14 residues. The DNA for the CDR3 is TGCGCCAGCAGCCCTGGACAGGGGTTGGGGGAGCAGTACTTC. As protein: CASSPGQGLGEQYF.

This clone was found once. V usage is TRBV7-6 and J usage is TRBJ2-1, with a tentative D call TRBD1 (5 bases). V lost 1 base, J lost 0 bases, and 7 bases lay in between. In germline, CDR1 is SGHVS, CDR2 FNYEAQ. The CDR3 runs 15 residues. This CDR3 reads CASSLEQGSYNEQFF. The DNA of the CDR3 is TGTGCCAGCAGCTTAGAGCAGGGCTCCTACAATGAGCAGTTCTTC.

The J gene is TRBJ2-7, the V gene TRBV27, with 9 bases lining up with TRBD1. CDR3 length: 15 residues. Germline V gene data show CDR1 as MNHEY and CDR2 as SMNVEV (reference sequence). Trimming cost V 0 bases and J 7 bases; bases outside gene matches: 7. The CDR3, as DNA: TGTGCCAGCAGTTTATCGCCGACAGGGGGGTGGGAGCAGTACTTC. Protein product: CASSLSPTGGWEQYF.

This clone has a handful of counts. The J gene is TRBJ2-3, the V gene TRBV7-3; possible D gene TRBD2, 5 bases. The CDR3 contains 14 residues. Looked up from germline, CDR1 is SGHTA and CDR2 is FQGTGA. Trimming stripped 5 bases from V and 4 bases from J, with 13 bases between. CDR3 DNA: TGTGCCAGCAGCCGGGTTGGAGGACCAGATACGCAGTATTTT. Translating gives CASSRVGGPDTQYF.

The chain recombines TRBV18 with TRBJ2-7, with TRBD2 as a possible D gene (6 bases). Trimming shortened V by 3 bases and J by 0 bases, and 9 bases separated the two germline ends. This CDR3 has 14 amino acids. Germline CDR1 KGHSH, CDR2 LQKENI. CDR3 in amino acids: CASSPGLDSYEQYF. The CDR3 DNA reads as TGTGCCAGCTCACCGGGACTGGACTCCTACGAGCAGTACTTC.

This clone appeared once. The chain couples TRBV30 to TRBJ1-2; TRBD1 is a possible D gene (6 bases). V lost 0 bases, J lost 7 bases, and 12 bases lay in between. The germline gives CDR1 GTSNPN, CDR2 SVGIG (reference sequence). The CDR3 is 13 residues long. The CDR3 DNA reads TGTGCCTGGAGTGTACATCAGGGGTCTGGCTACACCTTC. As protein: CAWSVHQGSGYTF.

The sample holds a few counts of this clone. The CDR3 spells CASSGQAYEQYF. The CDR3 DNA follows: TGTGCCAGCAGTGGACAGGCCTACGAGCAGTACTTC. V usage is TRBV2 and J usage is TRBJ2-7; D might be TRBD1 (6 bases). Germline V gene sequence: CDR1 SNHLY, CDR2 FYNNEI. This CDR3 region has 12 residues. Trimming cost V 4 bases and J 2 bases, with 6 bases left between them.

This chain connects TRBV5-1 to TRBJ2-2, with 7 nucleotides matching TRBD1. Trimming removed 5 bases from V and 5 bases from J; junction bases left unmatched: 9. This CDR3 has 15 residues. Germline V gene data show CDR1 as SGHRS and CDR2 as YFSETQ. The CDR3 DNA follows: TGCGCCAGCAGACCGAATCCGGGACAGACCGGGGAGCTGTTTTTT. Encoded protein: CASRPNPGQTGELFF.

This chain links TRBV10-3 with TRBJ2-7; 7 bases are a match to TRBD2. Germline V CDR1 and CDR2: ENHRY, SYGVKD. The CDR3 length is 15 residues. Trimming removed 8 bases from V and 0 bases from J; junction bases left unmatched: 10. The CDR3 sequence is CAIREWGGSSYEQYF. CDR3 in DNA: TGTGCCATCCGGGAGTGGGGGGGTAGCTCCTACGAGCAGTACTTC.

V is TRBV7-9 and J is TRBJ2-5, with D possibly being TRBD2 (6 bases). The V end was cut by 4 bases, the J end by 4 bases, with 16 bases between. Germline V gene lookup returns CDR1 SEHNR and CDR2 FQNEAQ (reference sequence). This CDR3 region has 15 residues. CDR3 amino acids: CASSWSGDSSETQYF. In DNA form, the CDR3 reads TGTGCCAGCAGCTGGTCCGGGGACTCGTCAGAGACCCAGTACTTC. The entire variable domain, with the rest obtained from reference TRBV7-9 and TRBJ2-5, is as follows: DTGVSQNPRHKITKRGQNVTFRCDPISEHNRLYWYRQTLGQGPEFLTYFQNEAQLEKSRLLSDRFSAERPKGSFSTLEIQRTEQGDSAMYLCASSWSGDSSETQYFGPGTRLLVL.

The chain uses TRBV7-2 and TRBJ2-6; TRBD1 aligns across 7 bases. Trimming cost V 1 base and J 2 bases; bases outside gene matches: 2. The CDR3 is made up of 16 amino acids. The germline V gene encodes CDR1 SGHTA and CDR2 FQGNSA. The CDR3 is CASSLGQGAGANVLTF. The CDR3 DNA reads TGTGCCAGCAGCTTAGGCCAGGGGGCTGGGGCCAACGTCCTGACTTTC.

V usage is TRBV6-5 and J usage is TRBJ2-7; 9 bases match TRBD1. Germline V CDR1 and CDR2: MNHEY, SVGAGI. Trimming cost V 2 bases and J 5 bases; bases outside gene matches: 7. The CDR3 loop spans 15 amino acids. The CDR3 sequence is CASSYQGQGADEQYF. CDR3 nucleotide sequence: TGTGCCAGCAGTTACCAGGGACAGGGAGCCGACGAGCAGTACTTC.